The entry below describes one T cell receptor (beta chain). Its antigen is unidentified. This entry comes from a study of graft-versus-host responses after intestinal transplantation. At the level of the study: Grafts were multivisceral, liver-intestinal, or isolated intestinal. The whole recipient group had anti-thymocyte globulin induction followed by tacrolimus and steroids for around three years.

The CDR3 spans 18 residues. V was clipped by 5 bases and J by 1 base; unmatched bases: 12. Germline V gene data show CDR1 as MNHEY and CDR2 as SMNVEV (reference sequence). Some clones are missing from TCRdb's copy, which holds only in-frame ones; the method was immunoSEQ multiplex PCR. The table has some 64,000 clones, 90% seen once. Regarding the study as a whole: Investigators detected GvH clones in recipient marrow, with some emerging earlier in ileum or blood.

The rearrangement joins TRBV27 to TRBJ2-3; TRBD1 agrees at 10 bases. This sample comprised unstimulated CD8+ T cells sorted from spleen or lymph node cells, obtained before transplant. The sequence was obtained from a human donor who was the organ donor for an intestinal transplant. The CDR3 region is CASSPHPGTGAGTDTQYF. CDR3 DNA: TGTGCCAGCAGTCCCCACCCCGGGACAGGGGCGGGCACAGATACGCAGTATTTT.